The 15 T cell receptor beta chains in this list originate from one sample, sequenced in a study of control samples from healthy donors and cancer patients. The assay was immunoSEQ multiplex PCR, and TCRdb's table has in-frame clones only and misses some. The data contain about 140,000 clones, under 95% of them seen just once; the ten biggest clones take up around 13%. The sample consisted of blood. Source of these receptors: a man aged 35 to 55 in good health.

J is TRBJ1-4 and V is TRBV15; TRBD1 matches at 9 bases. V dropped 2 bases and J dropped 2; count of bases not matched to a gene: 6. Per germline, CDR1 LNHNV and CDR2 YYDKDF (reference sequence). The CDR3 extends over 17 amino acids. The CDR3 region is CATSRKRTGATNEKLFF. CDR3 bases: TGTGCCACCAGCAGAAAGAGGACAGGGGCGACTAATGAAAAACTGTTTTTT.

In this sample, this clone turned up a few times. The chain joins TRBV2 to TRBJ2-1; 10 bases are shared with TRBD1. With V trimmed by 5 bases and J by 12 bases, 7 bases remained unmatched. Per the germline V gene, CDR1 is SNHLY and CDR2 is FYNNEI. The CDR3 totals 13 residues. The CDR3 is CASSPKTGGRQFF. CDR3 coding DNA: TGTGCCAGCAGTCCAAAGACAGGGGGCCGGCAGTTCTTC.

This clone was recorded once. This chain connects TRBV7-9 to TRBJ2-1; 7 nucleotides line up with TRBD1. The V gene end was trimmed by 1 base and the J gene end by 7 bases; junction bases not matched to a gene: 4. The CDR3 is 14 residues long. The germline CDR1 and CDR2 sequences are SEHNR and FQNEAQ (reference sequence). This CDR3 is CASSLETGVNEQFF. The CDR3 nucleotides are TGTGCCAGCAGCTTAGAAACAGGGGTAAATGAGCAGTTCTTC.

The chain joins TRBV20-1 to TRBJ2-7, with D uncertain. The V and J ends lost 6 bases and 4 bases respectively, with 13 bases between them. The germline gives CDR1 DFQATT, CDR2 SNEGSKA (reference sequence). This CDR3 has 12 amino acids. CDR3 amino acids: CSASLVGYEQYF. CDR3 DNA sequence: TGCAGTGCGAGTCTAGTCGGTTACGAGCAGTACTTC.

This chain joins TRBV6-6 and TRBJ2-2, with D possibly TRBD2 on 5 matching bases. From germline, CDR1 is MNHNY and CDR2 SVGAGI (reference sequence). V dropped 5 bases and J dropped 6 bases, with 22 bases sitting between them. There are 17 residues in the CDR3. CDR3 protein: CASSLRSRTRAPGELFF. The CDR3 region has the DNA TGTGCCAGCAGTCTACGAAGTCGAACTAGGGCACCCGGGGAGCTGTTTTTT.

V gene TRBV4-1 combines with J gene TRBJ2-3, with TRBD1 as a possible D gene (6 bases). The CDR3 is 14 residues long. Germline loops: CDR1 MGHRA, CDR2 YSYEKL. V dropped 1 base and J dropped 3 bases, with 8 bases sitting between them. The CDR3 DNA sequence: TGCGCCAGCAGCCAAGTTAGGGGGACAGATACGCAGTATTTT. It specifies CASSQVRGTDTQYF.

This clone came up once. This rearrangement joins TRBV24-1 to TRBJ2-1, with D unclear. CDR1 and CDR2 (germline): KGHDR, SFDVKD. This CDR3 is 9 amino acids long. V lost 3 bases and J 10 bases, leaving 0 bases between the germline ends. The CDR3 nucleotides read TGTGCCACCAGTGATGAGCAGTTCTTC. Amino acid sequence: CATSDEQFF.

The V call is TRBV5-6, the J call TRBJ1-5; no definite D call. Between the trimmed V and J ends, which lost 3 bases and 2 bases, there was a span of 15 bases. The CDR3 runs 16 residues. Germline values: CDR1 SGHDT, CDR2 YYEEEE. The CDR3 is CASSYFRVDGNQPQHF. CDR3 DNA sequence: TGTGCCAGCAGCTACTTTAGGGTTGACGGCAATCAGCCCCAGCATTTT. The entire variable domain, with the rest obtained from reference TRBV5-6 and TRBJ1-5, is as follows: DAGVTQSPTHLIKTRGQQVTLRCSPKSGHDTVSWYQQALGQGPQFIFQYYEEEERQRGNFPDRFSGHQFPNYSSELNVNALLLGDSALYLCASSYFRVDGNQPQHFGDGTRLSIL.

The chain carries TRBV6-5 and TRBJ2-3, with D uncertain. From germline, CDR1 is MNHEY and CDR2 SVGAGI. V was pared by 2 bases and J by 0 bases, with 9 bases between. This CDR3 comprises 15 residues. CDR3 loop: CASSYDPGSTDTQYF. CDR3 bases: TGTGCCAGCAGTTACGACCCTGGTAGCACAGATACGCAGTATTTT.

V is TRBV5-1 and J is TRBJ2-7, with a possible D match to TRBD1 (6 bases). The CDR3 has 15 amino acids. Trimming stripped 8 bases from V and 1 base from J, with 19 bases between. CDR1 SGHRS and CDR2 YFSETQ come from the germline V gene. The CDR3 DNA reads as TGCGCCAGTTCTTCAGGGGTCGGTCAATCCTACGAGCAGTACTTC. Translated: CASSSGVGQSYEQYF.

To note about this clone: Sequence at one end of the junction differs from germline and may be a read error. The chain recombines TRBV29-1 with TRBJ1-1, with 8 bases fitting TRBD1. CDR3 length equals 13 residues. CDR1 is SQVTM, CDR2 ANQGSEA, per germline. The CDR3 bases are TGCAGCGCTGAAGGGACAGGGAACACTGAAGCTTTCTTT. Translating gives CSAEGTGNTEAFF.

Remarks on this clone: At one end the junction does not follow the germline gene, possibly because of a read error. The chain carries TRBV7-9 and TRBJ2-5; the D is unclear. CDR3 length equals 8 residues. Germline CDR1 reads SEHNR; CDR2 reads FQNEAQ (reference sequence). The CDR3 reads CASSPQDF. The CDR3 coding sequence is TGTGCCAGCAGCCCCCAGGACTTC.

The chain employs TRBV6-5 and TRBJ1-5, with D uncertain. This CDR3 contains 15 residues. Germline assignment: CDR1 MNHEY and CDR2 SVGAGI. The V gene lost 0 bases and the J gene lost 5 bases, with 11 bases spanning the gap. The CDR3 region has the DNA TGTGCCAGCAGTTACTCGAGTTCCGTAGATCAGCCCCAGCATTTT. Its translation: CASSYSSSVDQPQHF.

J is TRBJ1-2 and V is TRBV4-3; TRBD1 might be the D (6 bases). This CDR3 is 14 amino acids long. The germline gives CDR1 LGHNA, CDR2 YSLEER. Between the trimmed V and J ends, which lost 4 bases and 8 bases, there was a span of 17 bases. This chain's CDR3 is CASSPTYRVFGYTF. DNA of the CDR3: TGCGCCAGCAGCCCGACATACAGGGTTTTCGGCTACACCTTC.

This chain links TRBV10-3 with TRBJ2-7, with D tentatively TRBD1 (7 bases). Trimming shortened V by 6 bases and J by 0 bases, and 15 bases separated the two germline ends. Germline V gene sequence: CDR1 ENHRY, CDR2 SYGVKD. The CDR3 runs 15 residues. This CDR3 reads CAIREDRRGSYEQYF. CDR3 nucleotide sequence: TGTGCCATCAGAGAGGACAGGAGGGGCTCCTACGAGCAGTACTTC.